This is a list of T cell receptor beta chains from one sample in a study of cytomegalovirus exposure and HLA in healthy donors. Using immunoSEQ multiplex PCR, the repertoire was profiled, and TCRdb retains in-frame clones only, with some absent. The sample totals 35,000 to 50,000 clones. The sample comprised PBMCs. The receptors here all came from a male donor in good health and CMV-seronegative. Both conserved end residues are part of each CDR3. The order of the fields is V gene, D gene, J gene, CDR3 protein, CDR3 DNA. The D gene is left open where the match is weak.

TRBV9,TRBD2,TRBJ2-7,CASSVGLAGGAKSYEQYF,TGTGCCAGCAGTGTAGGACTAGCGGGAGGCGCCAAGTCCTACGAGCAGTACTTC
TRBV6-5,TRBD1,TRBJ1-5,CASSRDRGNQPQHF,TGTGCCAGCAGCCGGGACAGGGGGAATCAGCCCCAGCATTTT
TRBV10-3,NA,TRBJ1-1,CAISEGELNTEAFF,TGTGCCATCAGTGAGGGGGAGCTGAACACTGAAGCTTTCTTT
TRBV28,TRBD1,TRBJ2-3,CASSRHGTGDTQYF,TGTGCCAGCAGCCGACACGGGACAGGAGATACGCAGTATTTT
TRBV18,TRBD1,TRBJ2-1,CASSPGQYNEQFF,TGTGCCAGCTCACCGGGACAGTACAATGAGCAGTTCTTC
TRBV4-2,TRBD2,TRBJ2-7,CASSQDTSGDYEQYF,TGTGCCAGCAGCCAAGATACTAGCGGGGACTACGAGCAGTACTTC
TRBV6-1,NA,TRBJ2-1,CASSEAPPVVVEQFF,TGTGCCAGCAGTGAAGCCCCTCCCGTGGTAGTTGAGCAGTTCTTC
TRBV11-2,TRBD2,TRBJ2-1,CASSVGTSVLNEQFF,TGTGCCAGCAGCGTGGGGACTAGCGTGCTCAATGAGCAGTTCTTC
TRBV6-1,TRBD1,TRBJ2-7,CASIPGQGRTYEQYF,TGTGCCAGCATTCCGGGACAGGGTCGTACCTACGAGCAGTACTTC
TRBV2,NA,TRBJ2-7,CASKDIVQGPYEQYF,TGTGCCAGCAAGGACATTGTACAGGGTCCGTACGAGCAGTACTTC
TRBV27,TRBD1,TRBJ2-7,CASSPQGAGEQYF,TGTGCCAGCAGTCCTCAGGGGGCTGGTGAGCAGTACTTC
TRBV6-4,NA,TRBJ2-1,CASSAELAYEQFF,TGTGCCAGCAGTGCCGAACTAGCTTATGAGCAGTTCTTC
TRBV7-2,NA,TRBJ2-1,CASISHDSAEQFF,TGTGCCAGCATCTCCCACGACTCCGCTGAGCAGTTCTTC
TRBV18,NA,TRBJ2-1,CASSSSLAVSSYNEQFF,TGTGCCAGCTCATCGTCACTAGCTGTGAGCTCCTACAATGAGCAGTTCTTC
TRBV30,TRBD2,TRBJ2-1,CAWRVNSGSLHEQFF,TGTGCCTGGAGGGTAAATAGCGGGAGTCTGCATGAGCAGTTCTTC
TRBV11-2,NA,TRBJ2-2,CASSLAGVTGELFF,TGTGCCAGCAGCTTAGCGGGAGTAACCGGGGAGCTGTTTTTT
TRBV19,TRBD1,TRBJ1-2,CASSFRQGYGYTF,TGTGCCAGTAGCTTTCGACAGGGATATGGCTACACCTTC
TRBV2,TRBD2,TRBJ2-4,CASRTTSQEYIQYF,TGTGCCAGCAGAACGACTAGCCAGGAATACATTCAGTACTTC
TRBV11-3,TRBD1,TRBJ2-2,CASSFGRGSPNTGELFF,TGTGCCAGCAGCTTTGGCAGGGGGTCCCCGAACACCGGGGAGCTGTTTTTT
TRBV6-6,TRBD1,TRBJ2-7,CASSSPGQGSTYEQYF,TGTGCCAGCAGTTCACCGGGACAGGGCTCGACCTACGAGCAGTACTTC
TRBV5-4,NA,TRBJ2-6,CASSYVASGANVLTF,TGTGCCAGCAGCTACGTAGCCTCTGGGGCCAACGTCCTGACTTTC
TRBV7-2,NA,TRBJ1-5,CASSLETGQPQHF,TGTGCCAGCAGCTTAGAGACCGGGCAGCCCCAGCATTTT
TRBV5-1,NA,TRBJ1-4,CASSFGTQNEKLFF,TGCGCCAGCAGCTTCGGGACACAGAATGAAAAACTGTTTTTT
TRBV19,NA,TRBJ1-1,CASKRANTEAFF,TGTGCCAGTAAGAGGGCAAACACTGAAGCCTTCTTT
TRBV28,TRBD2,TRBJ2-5,CASSSGSGRKETQYF,TGTGCCAGCAGTTCGGGTAGCGGGCGCAAAGAGACCCAGTACTTC
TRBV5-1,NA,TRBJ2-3,CASSLGVETEATQYF,TGCGCCAGCAGCCTTGGGGTTGAGACAGAAGCCACGCAGTATTTT
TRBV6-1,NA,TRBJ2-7,CASSAWRSYEQYF,TGTGCCAGCAGTGCCTGGAGGTCCTACGAGCAGTACTTC
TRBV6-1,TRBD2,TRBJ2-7,CASREESGSSIYEQYF,TGTGCCAGCAGAGAAGAAAGCGGGAGTAGTATATACGAGCAGTACTTC
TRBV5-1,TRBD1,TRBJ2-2,CASTYPPIGTGTGYEHRELFF,TGCGCCAGCACCTATCCCCCGATTGGGACCGGGACAGGATACGAACACCGGGAGCTGTTTTTT
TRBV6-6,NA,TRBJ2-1,CASSYPKGRQNEQFF,TGTGCCAGCAGTTACCCGAAAGGCCGACAGAATGAGCAGTTCTTC
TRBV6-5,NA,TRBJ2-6,CASSYGTTGANVLTF,TGTGCCAGCAGTTACGGCACAACTGGGGCCAACGTCCTGACTTTC
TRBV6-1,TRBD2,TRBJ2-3,CASSELGGTHSPDADTQYF,TGTGCCAGCAGTGAACTGGGGGGGACCCACTCCCCTGACGCAGATACGCAGTATTTT
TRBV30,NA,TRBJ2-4,CAWSAGLESVQYF,TGTGCCTGGAGTGCAGGGTTAGAGTCTGTTCAGTACTTC
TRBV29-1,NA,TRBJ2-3,CSVDNSQGGRGDTQYF,TGCAGCGTTGATAACTCCCAGGGGGGCCGAGGCGATACGCAGTATTTT
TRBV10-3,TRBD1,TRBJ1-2,CAISARDRGVRNYGYTF,TGTGCCATCAGTGCCCGGGACAGGGGGGTTCGTAACTATGGCTACACCTTC
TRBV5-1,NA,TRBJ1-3,CASSVDKSSGNTIYF,TGCGCCAGCAGCGTTGACAAGAGCTCTGGAAACACCATATATTTT
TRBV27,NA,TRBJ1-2,CASSLAARGYGYTF,TGTGCCAGCAGTTTGGCAGCCCGGGGCTATGGCTACACCTTC
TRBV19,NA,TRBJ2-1,CASRREDTYNEQFF,TGTGCCAGTAGGCGGGAAGACACCTACAATGAGCAGTTCTTC
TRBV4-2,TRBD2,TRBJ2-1,CASSQEGLAVSYNEQFF,TGTGCCAGCAGCCAAGAGGGGCTAGCGGTCTCCTACAATGAGCAGTTCTTC
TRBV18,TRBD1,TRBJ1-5,CASSPQGGFSPPQHF,TGTGCCAGCTCACCACAAGGGGGCTTTAGTCCGCCCCAGCATTTT
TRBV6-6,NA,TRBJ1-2,CASSPGRGYGYTF,TGTGCCAGCAGCCCGGGGAGGGGGTATGGCTACACCTTC
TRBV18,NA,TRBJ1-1,CASSPPVGARTEAFF,TGTGCCAGCTCACCACCGGTGGGGGCGCGAACTGAAGCTTTCTTT
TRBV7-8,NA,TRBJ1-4,CASSLDRTATNEKLFF,TGTGCCAGCAGCTTAGACAGAACCGCAACTAATGAAAAACTGTTTTTT